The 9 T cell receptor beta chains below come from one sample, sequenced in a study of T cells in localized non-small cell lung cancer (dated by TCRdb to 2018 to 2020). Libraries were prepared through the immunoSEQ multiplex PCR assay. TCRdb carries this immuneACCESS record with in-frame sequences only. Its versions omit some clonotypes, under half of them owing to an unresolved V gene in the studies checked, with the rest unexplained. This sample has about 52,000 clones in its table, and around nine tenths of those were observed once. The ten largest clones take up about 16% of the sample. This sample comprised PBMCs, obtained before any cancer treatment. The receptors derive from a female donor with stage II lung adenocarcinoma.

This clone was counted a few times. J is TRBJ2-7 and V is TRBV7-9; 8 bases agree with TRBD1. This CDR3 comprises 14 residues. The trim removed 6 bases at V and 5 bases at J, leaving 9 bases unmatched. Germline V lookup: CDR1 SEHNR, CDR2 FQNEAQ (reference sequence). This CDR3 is CASSSGQVPDEQYF. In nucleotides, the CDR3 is TGTGCCAGCAGTTCGGGACAGGTGCCGGACGAGCAGTACTTC.

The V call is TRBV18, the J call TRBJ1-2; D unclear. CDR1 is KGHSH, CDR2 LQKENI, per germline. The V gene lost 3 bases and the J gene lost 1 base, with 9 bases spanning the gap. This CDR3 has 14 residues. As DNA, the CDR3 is TGTGCCAGCTCACCTGTAGGGAGTAACTATGGCTACACCTTC. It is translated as CASSPVGSNYGYTF.

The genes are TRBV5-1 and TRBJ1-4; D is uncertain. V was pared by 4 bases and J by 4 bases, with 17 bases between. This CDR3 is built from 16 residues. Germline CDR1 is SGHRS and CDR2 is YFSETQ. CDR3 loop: CASSPWGSDGNEKLFF. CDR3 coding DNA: TGCGCCAGCAGCCCCTGGGGTAGCGACGGTAATGAAAAACTGTTTTTT.

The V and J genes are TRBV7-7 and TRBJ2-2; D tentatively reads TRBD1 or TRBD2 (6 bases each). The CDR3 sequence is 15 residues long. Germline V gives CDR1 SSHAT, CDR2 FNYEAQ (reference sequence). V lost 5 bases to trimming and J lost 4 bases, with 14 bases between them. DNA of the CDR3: TGTGCCAGCAGCCCTGAAACGGGGGCCACCGGGGAGCTGTTTTTT. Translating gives CASSPETGATGELFF. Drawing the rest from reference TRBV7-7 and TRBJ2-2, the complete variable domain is GAGVSQSPRYKVTKRGQDVTLRCDPISSHATLYWYQQALGQGPEFLTYFNYEAQPDKSGLPSDRFSAERPEGSISTLTIQRTEQRDSAMYRCASSPETGATGELFFGEGSRLTVL.

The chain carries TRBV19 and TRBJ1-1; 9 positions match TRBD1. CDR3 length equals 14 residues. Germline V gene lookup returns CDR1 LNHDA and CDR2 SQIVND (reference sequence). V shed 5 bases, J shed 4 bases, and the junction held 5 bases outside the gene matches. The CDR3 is CASSLRTGATEAFF. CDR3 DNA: TGTGCCAGTAGTCTACGGACAGGGGCCACTGAAGCTTTCTTT.

CDR3 in amino acids: CASSGAEPNTEAFF. The CDR3 nucleotides read TGTGCCAGCAGCGGAGCGGAGCCTAACACTGAAGCTTTCTTT. The chain uses TRBV9 and TRBJ1-1; D unresolved. The V gene's germline CDR1 is SGDLS and CDR2 YYNGEE. The CDR3 runs 14 residues. V lost 3 bases, J lost 2 bases, and 11 bases lay in between. The complete variable domain, with remaining parts taken from reference TRBV9 and TRBJ1-1, reads DSGVTQTPKHLITATGQRVTLRCSPRSGDLSVYWYQQSLDQGLQFLIQYYNGEERAKGNILERFSAQQFPDLHSELNLSSLELGDSALYFCASSGAEPNTEAFFGQGTRLTVV.

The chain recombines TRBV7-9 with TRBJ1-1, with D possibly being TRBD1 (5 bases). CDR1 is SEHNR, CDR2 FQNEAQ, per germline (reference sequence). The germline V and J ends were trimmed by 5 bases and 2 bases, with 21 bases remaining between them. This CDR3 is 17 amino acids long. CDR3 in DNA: TGTGCCAGCAGCCCATTGGGAAGACAGAGAGGAAACACTGAAGCTTTCTTT. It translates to CASSPLGRQRGNTEAFF.

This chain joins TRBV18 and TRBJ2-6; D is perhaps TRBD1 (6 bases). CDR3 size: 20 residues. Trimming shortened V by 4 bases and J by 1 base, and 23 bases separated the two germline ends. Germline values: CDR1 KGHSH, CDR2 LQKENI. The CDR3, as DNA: TGTGCCAGCTCACTGTCCCGGGACACGGCGCGAGGGTCTGGGGCCAACGTCCTGACTTTC. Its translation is CASSLSRDTARGSGANVLTF.

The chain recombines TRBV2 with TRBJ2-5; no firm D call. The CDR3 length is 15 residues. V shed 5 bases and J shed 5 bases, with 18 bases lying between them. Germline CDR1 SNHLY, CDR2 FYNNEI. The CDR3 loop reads CASSPSTTPRETQYF. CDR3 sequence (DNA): TGTGCCAGCAGTCCTAGTACGACGCCTAGGGAGACCCAGTACTTC.